The sequence of this T cell receptor beta chain was determined in a study of siplizumab effects on memory and regulatory T cells. Findings and caveats of the study: Treg origin accounted for an average of 68.8% of mappable alloreactive CD4+ clones with siplizumab and 26.9% in controls. Naive T cells looked more diverse than memory cells, and they looked like major contributors to the alloresponse. Siplizumab significantly decreased alloreactive sequences from unstimulated CD4+ memory cells. Solely a minor proportion of alloreactive clones could be assigned to unstimulated subsets.

This clone has just one count. Its antigen is unidentified. Assay used: immunoSEQ multiplex PCR; TCRdb lists only in-frame clones, some missing. The sample consists of approximately 100,000 clones, just under 95% of them appearing once. The source material was non-Treg CD4+ T cells sorted from blood. The origin of this receptor is a human donor in good health.

This CDR3 reads CASSLSRGQTNEKLFF. Written as DNA, the CDR3 is TGTGCCAGCAGTTTATCGAGGGGACAGACAAATGAAAAACTGTTTTTT. The chain carries TRBV27 and TRBJ1-4; TRBD1 matches at 7 bases. CDR3 length: 16 amino acids. Germline loops: CDR1 MNHEY, CDR2 SMNVEV (reference sequence). Trimming took 0 bases from V and 5 from J; bases not matched to a gene: 6.